A single sample gave rise to the 26 T cell receptor beta chains below, sequenced in a study of T cell changes during pregnancy in multiple sclerosis (dated 2019 in TCRdb). Library generation was performed with the immunoSEQ multiplex PCR assay. Not all clones reach the TCRdb copy of this immuneACCESS table, which keeps in-frame sequences only. Checked studies attribute under half of the gap to unresolved V genes and leave the rest unexplained. Within this sample are around 80,000 clones, with almost 95% of them counted one time only. About 2.5% of the sample lies in the top ten. The sequencing used peripheral blood, collected before pregnancy. These receptors all stem from a female donor with multiple sclerosis, enrolled in a pregnancy study.

The chain is built from TRBV25-1 and TRBJ2-7; 7 positions agree with TRBD1. V shed 5 bases, J shed 3 bases, and the junction held 4 bases outside the gene matches. CDR3 length: 13 residues. The V gene's germline CDR1 is MGHDK and CDR2 SYGVNS. The CDR3 region has the DNA TGTGCCAGCAGTCCGGGACAGAACTACGAGCAGTACTTC. Protein sequence: CASSPGQNYEQYF.

The rearrangement uses TRBV28 and TRBJ2-7; 7 bases map to TRBD1. V lost 3 bases and J lost 6; bases outside the gene matches: 11. The germline V gene encodes CDR1 MDHEN and CDR2 SYDVKM. The CDR3 extends over 15 amino acids. The chain's CDR3 is CASSFPGRGLGEQYF. CDR3 nucleotide sequence: TGTGCCAGCAGTTTTCCGGGCAGGGGGTTGGGCGAGCAGTACTTC.

The genes are TRBV18 and TRBJ1-4, with TRBD1 matching over 8 bases. After removal of 2 bases from V and 0 bases from J, the junction contained 2 bases not matched to a gene. The length of the CDR3 is 16 residues. CDR1 KGHSH and CDR2 LQKENI come from the germline V gene. CDR3 DNA: TGTGCCAGCTCACCATTACAGGGGGCAACTAATGAAAAACTGTTTTTT. Amino acid sequence: CASSPLQGATNEKLFF.

The genes are TRBV5-8 and TRBJ2-7; 7 bases agree with TRBD1. Unmatched junction bases numbered 6, after V lost 4 bases and J lost 2 bases. The CDR3 runs to 14 residues. Germline CDR1 is SGHTS and CDR2 is YDEGEE. The CDR3 region is CASSVDRNTYEQYF. The DNA for the CDR3 is TGTGCCAGCAGCGTGGACAGGAACACCTACGAGCAGTACTTC.

The chain joins TRBV7-3 to TRBJ2-2; TRBD2 aligns across 7 bases. V lost 6 bases, J lost 4 bases, and 8 bases stayed unmatched. The CDR3 spans 15 residues. Germline lookup yields CDR1 SGHTA and CDR2 FQGTGA. DNA of the CDR3: TGTGCCAGCAGGTCTGGGGGAGGGCCCACCGGGGAGCTGTTTTTT. The encoded protein is CASRSGGGPTGELFF.

This clone was observed a handful of times. The V call is TRBV10-1, the J call TRBJ2-7; 11 positions match TRBD1. CDR3 length: 16 amino acids. V was clipped by 8 bases and J by 7 bases; unmatched bases: 16. The germline CDR1 and CDR2 sequences are WNHNN and SYGVQD (reference sequence). CDR3 sequence reads: CASLQRTGGSAGEQYF. CDR3 nucleotides: TGCGCCAGCCTGCAACGGACAGGGGGCAGTGCGGGGGAGCAGTACTTC.

The genes are TRBV5-4 and TRBJ2-7; D uncertain. Deletions cut 4 bases from V and 3 bases from J, with 5 bases between. Germline CDR1 reads SGHNT; CDR2 reads YYREEE (reference sequence). This CDR3 comprises 11 residues. The CDR3: CASSRLYEQYF. CDR3 DNA sequence: TGTGCCAGCAGCCGACTCTACGAGCAGTACTTC.

V gene TRBV5-4 combines with J gene TRBJ2-5; 7 nucleotides line up with TRBD2. CDR3 length: 15 amino acids. The germline CDR1 and CDR2 sequences are SGHNT and YYREEE (reference sequence). V lost 3 bases, J lost 5 bases, and 10 bases stayed unmatched. The DNA for the CDR3 is TGTGCCAGCAGCTCGGGCGGGAGAAAAAGGGAGACCCAGTACTTC. Amino acid sequence: CASSSGGRKRETQYF.

The chain couples TRBV5-1 to TRBJ1-1, with 9 bases fitting TRBD1. CDR1 and CDR2 from the germline V gene are SGHRS and YFSETQ. V lost 4 bases and J lost 3; bases outside the gene matches: 4. The CDR3 length is 14 residues. CDR3 in DNA: TGCGCCAGCAGCAACGGACAGGGGTACACTGAAGCTTTCTTT. Translation: CASSNGQGYTEAFF.

The rearrangement uses TRBV11-2 and TRBJ2-2; D is perhaps TRBD2 (5 bases). Germline CDR1 and CDR2: SGHAT and FQNNGV. The CDR3 loop spans 16 amino acids. Trimming stripped 3 bases from V and 7 bases from J, with 18 bases between. CDR3 DNA sequence: TGTGCCAGCAGCTTTTTGTCTAGGAGGAAAGACGGGGAGCTGTTTTTT. Translated: CASSFLSRRKDGELFF.

The rearrangement links TRBV11-3 to TRBJ1-1, with a possible D match to TRBD1 (5 bases). This CDR3 is built from 17 residues. V lost 4 bases and J 3 bases, leaving 21 bases between the germline ends. Germline lookup yields CDR1 SGHNT and CDR2 YENEEA. The DNA of the CDR3 is TGTGCCAGCAGCTCGCGGACAAGTTGGCGAGAGGACACTGAAGCTTTCTTT. It codes for CASSSRTSWREDTEAFF.

The CDR3 reads CASSEVERGEKNIQYF. For the CDR3, the DNA is TGTGCCAGCAGTGAGGTCGAGCGGGGGGAAAAAAACATTCAGTACTTC. The gene calls are TRBV25-1 and TRBJ2-4; TRBD2 matches at 9 bases. After removal of 3 bases from V and 4 bases from J, the junction contained 7 bases not matched to a gene. This CDR3 is built from 16 residues. Germline V gives CDR1 MGHDK, CDR2 SYGVNS.

The chain combines TRBV19 with TRBJ2-5, with 8 bases fitting TRBD1. Per germline, CDR1 LNHDA and CDR2 SQIVND (reference sequence). The CDR3 has 14 amino acids. V gave up 10 bases and J gave up 4 bases; unmatched junction bases: 11. The CDR3 region has the DNA TGTGCCACCAGCTGGGCAGGGGGCTCAGAGACCCAGTACTTC. Protein: CATSWAGGSETQYF.

This sequence joins TRBV6-5 and TRBJ2-1; D possibly corresponds to TRBD2 (5 bases). The germline gives CDR1 MNHEY, CDR2 SVGAGI. The length of the CDR3 is 14 residues. V lost 0 bases and J lost 10, with 13 bases in between. The CDR3 loop is CASSYSRVGHEQFF. DNA of the CDR3: TGTGCCAGCAGTTACTCGAGGGTCGGGCACGAGCAGTTCTTC.

This sequence joins TRBV5-6 and TRBJ2-1; TRBD2 matches at 11 bases. V dropped 0 bases and J dropped 7; count of bases not matched to a gene: 3. Per the germline V gene, CDR1 is SGHDT and CDR2 is YYEEEE. The CDR3 covers 15 residues. The CDR3 here is CASSLGASGRNEQFF. In DNA form, the CDR3 reads TGTGCCAGCAGCTTGGGGGCTAGCGGGAGGAATGAGCAGTTCTTC.

The sample holds one count of this clone. V usage is TRBV7-3 and J usage is TRBJ2-3, with TRBD2 matching over 8 bases. CDR1 and CDR2 from the germline V gene are SGHTA and FQGTGA. The CDR3 loop spans 16 amino acids. V was clipped by 2 bases and J by 2 bases; unmatched bases: 6. CDR3 in DNA: TGTGCCAGCAGCTTACTCCCAGCGGGGGCCACAGATACGCAGTATTTT. Translated, it gives CASSLLPAGATDTQYF.

The chain employs TRBV14 and TRBJ2-7; weak D call: TRBD1 (8 bases). The ends were cut back, 4 bases at V and 3 bases at J, with 16 bases in the middle. The length of the CDR3 is 15 residues. Germline V gives CDR1 SGHDN, CDR2 FVKESK. The CDR3 nucleotides are TGTGCCAGCAGCCTTACAGGGGGGGCCATCTACGAGCAGTACTTC. Its translation: CASSLTGGAIYEQYF.

The rearrangement uses TRBV13 and TRBJ2-7; TRBD1 matches 8 bases. This CDR3 spans 14 amino acids. V gave up 4 bases and J gave up 5 bases; unmatched junction bases: 7. CDR1 is PRHDT and CDR2 is FYEKMQ in the germline V gene (reference sequence). The CDR3 DNA reads as TGTGCCAGCAGCTCCGGGGACAGGAGAGACGAGCAGTACTTC. This encodes CASSSGDRRDEQYF.

The chain has TRBV13 and TRBJ1-4; tentative D call: TRBD1 (5 bases). This CDR3 comprises 14 residues. Trimming shortened V by 0 bases and J by 7 bases, and 9 bases separated the two germline ends. Germline V gives CDR1 PRHDT, CDR2 FYEKMQ (reference sequence). Here the CDR3 reads CASSLGGGVEKLFF. CDR3 nucleotides: TGTGCCAGCAGCTTAGGAGGAGGGGTTGAAAAACTGTTTTTT. Drawing the rest from reference TRBV13 and TRBJ1-4, the complete variable domain is AAGVIQSPRHLIKEKRETATLKCYPIPRHDTVYWYQQGPGQDPQFLISFYEKMQSDKGSIPDRFSAQQFSDYHSELNMSSLELGDSALYFCASSLGGGVEKLFFGSGTQLSVL.

CDR3 nucleotides: TGTGCCAGCAGCTTCGACCTGGGACAGATGATCAATGAGCAGTTCTTC. Its translation is CASSFDLGQMINEQFF. The chain carries TRBV5-6 and TRBJ2-1; 7 nucleotides match TRBD1. Germline CDR1 SGHDT, CDR2 YYEEEE. The CDR3 totals 16 residues. Trimming took 2 bases from V and 6 from J; bases not matched to a gene: 11.

Notes on this clone: This CDR3 is also generated by other DNA sequences in the sample. The CDR3 sequence: CASSPRDSSYEQYF. DNA of the CDR3: TGTGCCAGCAGCCCACGGGACTCCTCCTACGAGCAGTACTTC. The rearrangement uses TRBV7-9 and TRBJ2-7, with TRBD2 as a possible D gene (6 bases). Trimming took off 5 bases at V and 0 bases at J, with 11 bases between the two ends. Germline CDR1 and CDR2: SEHNR and FQNEAQ (reference sequence). The CDR3 consists of 14 residues.

The chain couples TRBV2 to TRBJ1-4, with D perhaps matching TRBD1 (6 bases). V lost 4 bases to trimming and J lost 7 bases, with 10 bases between them. Germline CDR1 and CDR2: SNHLY and FYNNEI. The CDR3 runs 13 residues. The CDR3 nucleotides are TGTGCCAGCAGTGGGCCCAGGGGTGAAAAACTGTTTTTT. Residues: CASSGPRGEKLFF.

The chain joins TRBV12-5 to TRBJ2-1, with D possibly being TRBD1 (5 bases). Trimming stripped 1 base from V and 9 bases from J, with 7 bases between. CDR3 length equals 12 residues. In germline, CDR1 is LGHNT, CDR2 FRNRAP. CDR3 amino acids: CASGLGQFEQFF. The DNA for the CDR3 is TGTGCTAGTGGTTTGGGACAGTTTGAGCAGTTCTTC.

The V gene is TRBV7-9, the J gene TRBJ2-7; no firm D call. The CDR3 is 11 amino acids. V was clipped by 5 bases and J by 3 bases, with 5 bases between them. Germline CDR1 and CDR2: SEHNR and FQNEAQ (reference sequence). In nucleotides, the CDR3 is TGTGCCAGCAGCCTTCTCTACGAGCAGTACTTC. Encoded protein: CASSLLYEQYF.

The CDR3 protein is CSPLPSLTGRGEKLFF. As DNA, the CDR3 is TGCAGCCCTTTGCCGAGCCTGACAGGGCGGGGTGAAAAACTGTTTTTT. V and J are TRBV29-1 and TRBJ1-4; the match to TRBD1 covers 7 bases. V dropped 8 bases and J dropped 7; count of bases not matched to a gene: 19. CDR1 is SQVTM, CDR2 ANQGSEA, per germline. The CDR3 sequence is 16 residues long.

This chain uses TRBV7-6 with TRBJ1-5, with 8 bases fitting TRBD1. Germline CDR1 and CDR2: SGHVS and FNYEAQ. J was trimmed by 0 bases and V by 1 base; bases with no gene match: 2. This CDR3 is 16 amino acids long. The CDR3 coding sequence is TGTGCCAGCAGCTTAGAACAGGGGGATAGCAATCAGCCCCAGCATTTT. Translating it yields CASSLEQGDSNQPQHF.